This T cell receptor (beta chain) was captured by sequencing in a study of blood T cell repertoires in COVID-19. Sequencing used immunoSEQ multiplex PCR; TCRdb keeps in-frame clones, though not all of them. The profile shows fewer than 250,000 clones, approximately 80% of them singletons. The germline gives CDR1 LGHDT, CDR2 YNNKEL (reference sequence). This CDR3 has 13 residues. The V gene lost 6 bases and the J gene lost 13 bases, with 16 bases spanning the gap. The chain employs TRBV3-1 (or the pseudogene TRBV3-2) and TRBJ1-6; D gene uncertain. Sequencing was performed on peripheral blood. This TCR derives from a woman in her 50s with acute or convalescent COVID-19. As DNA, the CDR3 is TGTGCCAGCAGTCCGGGTCCCTCCCTTCCCCTCCACTTT. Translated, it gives CASSPGPSLPLHF.